The present TCR beta chain was sequenced within a study of T cell changes during pregnancy in multiple sclerosis. Measured with immunoSEQ multiplex PCR; TCRdb has only the in-frame clones, and not every one. The sample has about 47,000 clones, about 92% seen once. The TCR originated in a female donor with multiple sclerosis, enrolled in a pregnancy study. Specimen: peripheral blood, collected in the third trimester of pregnancy.

CDR3 loop: CASSYLAGVGDTQYF. CDR3 nucleotides: TGTGCCAGCAGCTATCTAGCGGGAGTGGGAGATACGCAGTATTTT. The genes are TRBV7-3 and TRBJ2-3; 10 nucleotides align to TRBD2. The CDR3 extends over 15 amino acids. Germline CDR1 is SGHTA and CDR2 is FQGTGA. After removal of 4 bases from V and 5 bases from J, the junction contained 6 bases not matched to a gene.